The 21 T cell receptor beta chains in this list originate from one sample, sequenced in a study of blood T cell repertoires in COVID-19. Here immunoSEQ multiplex PCR was the method, and the copy in TCRdb shows in-frame clones only, minus some. The table has roughly 8,200 clones, roughly 83% seen once. The sample was peripheral blood. These receptors originate from a human donor with active COVID-19. The donor label of this sample is uncertain.

The CDR3 DNA follows: TGTGCCAGCACCCTACAACCGCGGGGTGAGCAGTTCTTC. Encoded protein: CASTLQPRGEQFF. This chain uses TRBV7-3 with TRBJ2-1, with a possible D match to TRBD2 (6 bases). The V gene lost 7 bases and the J gene lost 9 bases, with 16 bases spanning the gap. The germline V gene encodes CDR1 SGHTA and CDR2 FQGTGA. The CDR3 is made up of 13 amino acids.

The chain has TRBV12-3 or TRBV12-4 and TRBJ1-4; a weak D match, TRBD1 (5 bases). CDR3 length: 13 amino acids. V lost 1 base and J 5 bases, leaving 5 bases between the germline ends. This CDR3 is CASSLDRNEKLFF. For the CDR3, the DNA is TGTGCCAGCAGTTTAGACAGGAATGAAAAACTGTTTTTT.

This clone is a singleton in its sample. V usage is TRBV10-3 and J usage is TRBJ2-1; TRBD2 matches 8 bases. J lost 0 bases, V lost 11 bases, and 12 bases had no gene match. The CDR3 is 16 residues long. Germline CDR1 reads ENHRY; CDR2 reads SYGVKD. CDR3 region: CASCPGTRSSYNEQFF. The CDR3 DNA sequence: TGTGCCTCTTGTCCCGGGACTAGGAGCTCCTACAATGAGCAGTTCTTC.

This chain joins TRBV7-9 and TRBJ1-2; 8 bases map to TRBD1. CDR1 is SEHNR, CDR2 FQNEAQ, per germline (reference sequence). After removal of 4 bases from V and 5 bases from J, the junction contained 9 bases not matched to a gene. The CDR3 totals 15 residues. CDR3 amino acids: CASSSSWTGLYGYTF. The DNA for the CDR3 is TGTGCCAGCAGCTCTTCCTGGACAGGGCTTTATGGCTACACCTTC.

This clone was observed once. The V and J genes are TRBV30 and TRBJ1-6; 7 nucleotides match TRBD1. This CDR3 contains 17 residues. Germline V gives CDR1 GTSNPN, CDR2 SVGIG (reference sequence). Trimming removed 4 bases from V and 0 bases from J; junction bases left unmatched: 9. The CDR3 DNA is TGTGCCTGGACCGGGGACAGCGGGAGCTCCTATAATTCACCCCTCCACTTT. Translating it yields CAWTGDSGSSYNSPLHF.

This chain joins TRBV9 and TRBJ2-7, with D unclear. Between the trimmed V and J ends, which lost 0 bases and 0 bases, there was a span of 7 bases. Per the germline V gene, CDR1 is SGDLS and CDR2 is YYNGEE. The length of the CDR3 is 14 residues. In nucleotides, the CDR3 is TGTGCCAGCAGCGTAGGTGGCAGCTCCTACGAGCAGTACTTC. Protein: CASSVGGSSYEQYF.

The genes are TRBV14 and TRBJ2-2; 7 positions match TRBD1. Trimming at V came to 6 bases and at J to 5 bases, leaving 6 bases not matched to a gene. Germline values: CDR1 SGHDN, CDR2 FVKESK. CDR3 length equals 14 residues. CDR3 in DNA: TGTGCCAGCAGTCCGGGACAGTCAACCGGGGAGCTGTTTTTT. Translating gives CASSPGQSTGELFF. Full variable domain (remainder filled in from reference TRBV14 and TRBJ2-2): EAGVTQFPSHSVIEKGQTVTLRCDPISGHDNLYWYRRVMGKEIKFLLHFVKESKQDESGMPNNRFLAERTGGTYSTLKVQPAELEDSGVYFCASSPGQSTGELFFGEGSRLTVL.

The rearrangement uses TRBV29-1 and TRBJ2-7; D not certain. V dropped 0 bases and J dropped 7 bases, with 13 bases sitting between them. This CDR3 has 13 residues. The V gene's germline CDR1 is SQVTM and CDR2 ANQGSEA. The CDR3 DNA reads as TGCAGCGTTGAAGACCCGGTTAGTACTGAGCAGTACTTC. As protein: CSVEDPVSTEQYF.

The chain carries TRBV27 and TRBJ1-2; 9 bases are shared with TRBD1. Germline lookup yields CDR1 MNHEY and CDR2 SMNVEV (reference sequence). Trimming removed 0 bases from V and 3 bases from J; junction bases left unmatched: 5. This CDR3 comprises 16 residues. Here the CDR3 DNA reads TGTGCCAGCAGTTTATCTGGGACAGGGTTTTACTATGGCTACACCTTC. Residues: CASSLSGTGFYYGYTF.

This clone appeared once. The rearrangement joins TRBV28 to TRBJ2-3; 12 bases fit TRBD2. Per the germline V gene, CDR1 is MDHEN and CDR2 is SYDVKM. The CDR3 totals 13 residues. V was pared by 2 bases and J by 11 bases, with 2 bases of the junction left unmatched. For the CDR3, the DNA is TGTGCCAGCAGTTTACAACTAGCGGGAGGGCAGTATTTT. Translation: CASSLQLAGGQYF.

This clone has a single count. The chain uses TRBV6-6 and TRBJ1-1; D is uncertain. This CDR3 is 11 amino acids long. Germline CDR1 is MNHNY and CDR2 is SVGAGI (reference sequence). The V end lost 7 bases, the J end lost 6 bases, and 9 bases lay between the germline ends. Here the CDR3 reads CASKVGSEAFF. The CDR3 coding sequence is TGTGCCAGCAAAGTTGGCTCTGAAGCTTTCTTT.

The V and J genes are TRBV7-9 and TRBJ2-1, with TRBD2 as a possible D gene (5 bases). Trimming removed 4 bases at V and 6 bases at J, with 10 bases between. This CDR3 has 13 amino acids. Germline CDR1 SEHNR, CDR2 FQNEAQ (reference sequence). The DNA for the CDR3 is TGTGCCAGCAGCTCAACTAGTTCCAATGAGCAGTTCTTC. Protein sequence: CASSSTSSNEQFF.

Only a few counts were recorded for this clone. This sequence joins TRBV28 and TRBJ2-1; no reliable D call. The CDR3 sequence is 12 residues long. Trimming shortened V by 2 bases and J by 4 bases, and 3 bases separated the two germline ends. Germline CDR1 MDHEN, CDR2 SYDVKM. In DNA, the CDR3 is TGTGCCAGCAGTTTAGAGTACAATGAGCAGTTCTTC. It yields the protein CASSLEYNEQFF.

This chain links TRBV27 with TRBJ2-3; 11 bases fit TRBD1. The V gene end was trimmed by 4 bases and the J gene end by 2 bases; junction bases not matched to a gene: 5. Germline CDR1 MNHEY, CDR2 SMNVEV (reference sequence). This CDR3 region has 16 residues. DNA for the CDR3: TGTGCCAGCAGTTCCCGGACAGGGGGCACCACAGATACGCAGTATTTT. It is translated as CASSSRTGGTTDTQYF.

The V gene is TRBV9, the J gene TRBJ1-6, with D hard to call. V was pared by 2 bases and J by 10 bases, with 10 bases between. The germline V gene has CDR1 SGDLS and CDR2 YYNGEE. The CDR3 contains 13 residues. Here the CDR3 DNA reads TGTGCCAGCAGCGTCGACTCGGGATCACCCCTCCACTTT. Translated, it gives CASSVDSGSPLHF.

The V call is TRBV7-9, the J call TRBJ1-2, with 7 bases identical to TRBD1. V trimming: 4 bases; J trimming: 4 bases; junction bases outside the gene matches: 3. Per the germline V gene, CDR1 is SEHNR and CDR2 is FQNEAQ (reference sequence). The CDR3 length is 13 residues. CDR3 bases: TGTGCCAGCAGCTCCGGGACAGTCTATGGCTACACCTTC. Amino acids: CASSSGTVYGYTF.

The chain employs TRBV12-3 or TRBV12-4 and TRBJ1-5, with D uncertain. V was trimmed by 2 bases and J by 10 bases, leaving 12 bases between them. CDR3 length equals 13 residues. The CDR3 reads CASSLISGEPQHF. CDR3 in DNA: TGTGCCAGCAGTTTAATTAGCGGGGAACCCCAGCATTTT.

The chain links TRBV5-8 to TRBJ1-1; tentatively, D is TRBD1 (5 bases). The CDR3 totals 12 residues. V was cut by 3 bases and J by 7 bases, with 10 bases left in between. CDR1 and CDR2 from the germline V gene are SGHTS and YDEGEE. Written as DNA, the CDR3 is TGTGCCAGCAGCTGGGGGGGTCGTGAAGCTTTCTTT. This codes for CASSWGGREAFF.

The chain employs TRBV28 and TRBJ1-5; no firm D call. The germline CDR1 and CDR2 sequences are MDHEN and SYDVKM. V was trimmed by 4 bases and J by 3 bases, leaving 19 bases between them. The CDR3 contains 17 residues. CDR3 coding DNA: TGTGCCAGCAGTTATGTAGCCGCTCCACCTTACAATCAGCCCCAGCATTTT. It is translated as CASSYVAAPPYNQPQHF.

V and J are TRBV30 and TRBJ1-5; no clear D. CDR3 length: 12 residues. V was cut by 5 bases and J by 7 bases, with 12 bases left in between. Germline V lookup: CDR1 GTSNPN, CDR2 SVGIG (reference sequence). The CDR3 DNA is TGTGCCTGGGGGAGGGTTGGACAGCCCCAGCATTTT. The encoded protein is CAWGRVGQPQHF.

The genes are TRBV9 and TRBJ1-6; TRBD1 might be the D (5 bases). CDR3 size: 15 residues. The V gene's germline CDR1 is SGDLS and CDR2 YYNGEE. The germline V and J ends were trimmed by 3 bases and 9 bases, with 16 bases remaining between them. The CDR3 bases are TGTGCCAGCAGCGCTCTCCCGGGGGGGGGTTCACCCCTCCACTTT. This codes for CASSALPGGGSPLHF. Based on the CDR3 plus reference TRBV9 and TRBJ1-6, the full variable domain is DSGVTQTPKHLITATGQRVTLRCSPRSGDLSVYWYQQSLDQGLQFLIQYYNGEERAKGNILERFSAQQFPDLHSELNLSSLELGDSALYFCASSALPGGGSPLHFGNGTRLTVT.